This TCR beta chain emerged from a study of T cells expressing NK-cell markers. At the level of the study: From sorted CD3+CD56+NKG2C+, CD3+CD56+NKG2C- and CD3+CD56-NKG2C+ T cells came the TCR beta repertoires. Whole-study findings and limits: It is unclear if expanded NKG2C-expressing clones target HCMV antigens. For 6 or 7 donors, the dominant NKG2C+ clonotypes made up roughly 1.0-8% of their CD8+ T cells.

For this clonotype: The antigen is not known.

The CDR3 is 14 residues long. Germline CDR1 reads SGHRS; CDR2 reads YFSETQ. Reanalyzing the 5' RACE reads, TCRdb keeps one entry per CDR3 protein, without DNA. The listing records about 32,000 distinct CDR3 sequences. The sequenced material came from blood T cells: a sorted CD56 or NKG2C T cell subset, CD4+ or CD8+ T cells, or bulk PBMC T cells (not recorded which). V is TRBV5-1 and J is TRBJ1-4. The clonotype comes from a woman aged 18 to 75 in good health. CDR3 sequence: CASSLSWANEKLFF.